The T cell receptor (beta chain) described here comes from a study of molecular identifiers for immune sequencing clone quantification. TCRdb processed the PCR reads anew with MiXCR; each CDR3 protein has one entry. Here the sample spans some 40,000 distinct CDR3 sequences, roughly 18% being singletons. This clonotype was found many times. What it binds is unknown. The sorting of naive CD8 T cells used the CD8+CD4-CCR7+CD45RA+ phenotype. Germline CDR1 and CDR2: LGHNA and YNFKEQ. The CDR3 has 16 residues. After removal of 6 bases from V and 1 base from J, the junction contained 10 bases not matched to a gene. Findings of the study overall: For highly expanded clones, sizes could be underestimated when identical TCR molecules share a barcode. Jurkat TCR RNA from one cell was spiked into about a million naive cells, and it was reportedly detectable there. Over 97% of CMV-specific effector molecules, but under 1% of naive ones, were in clones above 20 copies.

The origin of this receptor is a human donor in good health. Some libraries in this study had Jurkat cell RNA spiked in. Sequenced material: naive CD8+ T cells from blood, with Jurkat cell RNA spiked in. As to subset: FACS-sorted CD8+CD4-CCR7+CD45RA+ naive T cells. This rearrangement joins TRBV4-2 to TRBJ2-5; 8 positions match TRBD2. The chain's CDR3 is CASRSEASGFQETQYF. As DNA, the CDR3 is TGTGCCAGCAGGAGTGAGGCTAGCGGGTTCCAAGAGACCCAGTACTTC.